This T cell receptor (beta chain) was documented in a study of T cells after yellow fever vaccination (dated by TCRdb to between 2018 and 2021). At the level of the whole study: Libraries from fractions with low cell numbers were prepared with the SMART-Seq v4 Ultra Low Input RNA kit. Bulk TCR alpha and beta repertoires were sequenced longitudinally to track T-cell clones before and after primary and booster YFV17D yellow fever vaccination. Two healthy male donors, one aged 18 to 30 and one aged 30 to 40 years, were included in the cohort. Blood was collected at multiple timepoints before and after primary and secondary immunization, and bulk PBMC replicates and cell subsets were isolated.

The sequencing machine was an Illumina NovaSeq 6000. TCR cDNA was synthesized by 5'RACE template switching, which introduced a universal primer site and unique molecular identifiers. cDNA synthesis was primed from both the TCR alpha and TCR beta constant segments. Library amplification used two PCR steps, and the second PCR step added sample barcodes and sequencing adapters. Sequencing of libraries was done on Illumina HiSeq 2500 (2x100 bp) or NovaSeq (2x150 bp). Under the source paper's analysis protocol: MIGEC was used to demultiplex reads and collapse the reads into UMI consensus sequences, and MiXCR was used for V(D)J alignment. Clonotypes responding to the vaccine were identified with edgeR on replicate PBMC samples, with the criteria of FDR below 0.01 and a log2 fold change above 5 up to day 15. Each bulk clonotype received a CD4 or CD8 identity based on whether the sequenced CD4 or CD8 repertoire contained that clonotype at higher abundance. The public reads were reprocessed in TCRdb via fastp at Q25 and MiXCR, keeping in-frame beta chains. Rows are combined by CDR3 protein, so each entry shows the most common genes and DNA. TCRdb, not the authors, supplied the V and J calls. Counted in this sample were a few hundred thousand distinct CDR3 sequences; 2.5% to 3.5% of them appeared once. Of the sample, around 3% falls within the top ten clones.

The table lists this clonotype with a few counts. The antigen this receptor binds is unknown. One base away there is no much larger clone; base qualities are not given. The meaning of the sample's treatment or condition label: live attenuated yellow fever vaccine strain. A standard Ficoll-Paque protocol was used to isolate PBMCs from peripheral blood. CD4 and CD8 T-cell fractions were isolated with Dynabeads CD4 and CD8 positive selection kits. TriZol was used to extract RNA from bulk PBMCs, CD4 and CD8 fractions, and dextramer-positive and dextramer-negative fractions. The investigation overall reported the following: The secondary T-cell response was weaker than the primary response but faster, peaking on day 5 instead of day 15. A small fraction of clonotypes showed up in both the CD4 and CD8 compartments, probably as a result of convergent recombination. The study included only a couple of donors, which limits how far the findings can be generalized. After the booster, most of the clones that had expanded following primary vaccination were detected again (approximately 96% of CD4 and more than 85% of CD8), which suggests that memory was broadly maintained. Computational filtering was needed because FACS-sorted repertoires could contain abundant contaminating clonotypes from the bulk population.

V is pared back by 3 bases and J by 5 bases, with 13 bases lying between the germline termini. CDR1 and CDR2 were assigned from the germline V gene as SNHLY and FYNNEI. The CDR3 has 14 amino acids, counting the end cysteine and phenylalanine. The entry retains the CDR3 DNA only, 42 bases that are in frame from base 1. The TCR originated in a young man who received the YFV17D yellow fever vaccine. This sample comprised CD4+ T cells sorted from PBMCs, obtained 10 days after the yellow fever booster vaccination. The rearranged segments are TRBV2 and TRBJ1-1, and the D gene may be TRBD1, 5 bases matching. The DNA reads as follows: TGTGCCAGCAGTGAGAGACAGATGTCGACTGAAGCTTTCTTT. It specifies CASSERQMSTEAFF.